The rows below give T cell receptor beta chains drawn from one sample of a study of T cells in Graves' hyperthyroidism and ophthalmopathy. TCRdb reprocessed the multiplex PCR reads via MiXCR and lists one record per CDR3 protein. Among approximately 30,000 distinct CDR3 sequences, 52% were seen once, and the ten largest hold 20% to 30%. The sequencing sample was made of blood. These receptors originate from a woman in her 40s with Graves' ophthalmopathy. Each CDR3 is given with its conserved first and last residue. Each record gives: V gene, D gene, J gene, clone size, CDR3 protein, CDR3 DNA. The D gene is left open where the match is weak. Expanded clones get a size class; other rows say once, few or many, or leave the size out.

>TRBV7-7|NA|TRBJ2-5|NA
CASYDEQGSINQETQYF
TGTGCTAGCTATGATGAGCAGGGGTCGATCAATCAAGAGACCCAGTACTTC
>TRBV24-1|TRBD2|TRBJ2-7|NA
CATSGKRTSGRASYEQYF
TGTGCCACCAGTGGAAAAAGGACTAGCGGGAGGGCTTCCTACGAGCAGTACTTC
>TRBV11-2|NA|TRBJ1-1|many
CASSLGANTEAFF
TGTGCCAGCAGCTTAGGCGCGAACACTGAAGCTTTCTTT
>TRBV11-3|NA|TRBJ2-7|NA
CASSLGEGASPEQYF
TGTGCCAGCAGCTTAGGGGAGGGGGCGTCTCCCGAGCAGTACTTC
>TRBV20-1|TRBD1|TRBJ2-3|NA
CSAPDPLTGGHTDTQYF
TGCAGTGCTCCGGACCCCCTTACAGGGGGCCACACAGATACGCAGTATTTT
>TRBV7-9|NA|TRBJ2-1|NA
CASSRTFNEQFF
TGTGCCAGCAGCCGGACGTTCAATGAGCAGTTCTTC
>TRBV19|NA|TRBJ1-2|NA
CASSLNHGYTF
TGTGCCAGTAGTTTGAACCATGGCTACACCTTC
>TRBV2|NA|TRBJ2-2|NA
CAGSETEELFF
TGTGCCGGCAGTGAAACCGAGGAGCTGTTTTTT
>TRBV5-6|TRBD1|TRBJ2-5|many
CASSPYATGGQETQYF
TGTGCCAGCAGCCCCTACGCTACAGGGGGCCAAGAGACCCAGTACTTC
>TRBV12-3/TRBV12-4|TRBD1|TRBJ1-2|few
CASSTEKDRVKGYTF
TGTGCCAGCAGTACGGAAAAGGACAGGGTCAAGGGCTACACCTTC
>TRBV15|NA|TRBJ2-7|NA
CATSLSSYEQYF
TGTGCCACCAGCCTCTCTTCCTACGAGCAGTACTTC
>TRBV29-1|NA|TRBJ1-2|NA
CSVGTLMQGTGYTF
TGCAGCGTTGGAACGCTGATGCAGGGTACGGGCTACACCTTC
>TRBV29-1|TRBD1|TRBJ2-1|NA
CSVALTGKGDEQFF
TGCAGCGTTGCCTTGACAGGGAAAGGGGATGAGCAGTTCTTC
>TRBV10-3|TRBD2|TRBJ2-7|NA
CAISNSGGAPPCSYEQYF
TGTGCCATCAGCAATAGCGGGGGTGCACCTCCGTGCTCCTACGAGCAGTACTTC
>TRBV29-1|TRBD1|TRBJ1-4|NA
CSVEDRGDELFF
TGCAGCGTTGAAGACAGGGGGGATGAACTGTTTTTT
>TRBV7-2|TRBD2|TRBJ2-2|NA
CASSPGGGLRRTGELFF
TGTGCCAGCAGCCCGGGGGGGGGATTGCGAAGGACCGGGGAGCTGTTTTTT
>TRBV7-9|TRBD2|TRBJ2-1|many
CASSLATSGSSYEQFF
TGTGCCAGCAGCTTAGCAACTAGCGGGAGTAGCTATGAGCAGTTCTTC
>TRBV9|TRBD2|TRBJ2-3|NA
CASSTPLVREVSDTQYF
TGTGCCAGCAGCACCCCCCTGGTGCGGGAGGTCTCAGATACGCAGTATTTT
>TRBV20-1|NA|TRBJ1-2|medium-sized
CSARGEGLDYGYTF
TGCAGTGCTAGAGGAGAGGGGTTAGACTATGGCTACACCTTC
>TRBV9|NA|TRBJ2-3|many
CASSITGTITDTQYF
TGTGCCAGCAGCATTACCGGGACAATCACAGATACGCAGTATTTT
>TRBV3-1|NA|TRBJ2-7|many
CASRAGTSYEQYF
TGTGCCAGCAGGGCGGGGACCTCCTACGAGCAGTACTTC
>TRBV12-5|TRBD1|TRBJ2-1|NA
CASGLGQGLEQVF
TGTGCTAGTGGTTTAGGACAGGGGTTGGAGCAGGTCTTC
>TRBV25-1|TRBD1|TRBJ2-3|medium-sized
CASSEIPGQGSSTDTQYF
TGTGCCAGCAGTGAAATCCCCGGACAGGGGAGCAGCACAGATACGCAGTATTTT
>TRBV5-1|TRBD1|TRBJ1-2|NA
CASSTRTGTGAGVYTF
TGCGCCAGCAGCACACGAACCGGGACAGGGGCCGGGGTCTACACCTTC
>TRBV7-9|NA|TRBJ1-5|NA
CASSLATSRGQPQHF
TGTGCCAGCAGCTTAGCGACTAGCCGGGGTCAGCCCCAGCATTTT
>TRBV9|TRBD2|TRBJ2-2|NA
CASSVATGGTGELFF
TGTGCCAGCAGCGTAGCTACGGGGGGTACCGGGGAGCTGTTTTTT